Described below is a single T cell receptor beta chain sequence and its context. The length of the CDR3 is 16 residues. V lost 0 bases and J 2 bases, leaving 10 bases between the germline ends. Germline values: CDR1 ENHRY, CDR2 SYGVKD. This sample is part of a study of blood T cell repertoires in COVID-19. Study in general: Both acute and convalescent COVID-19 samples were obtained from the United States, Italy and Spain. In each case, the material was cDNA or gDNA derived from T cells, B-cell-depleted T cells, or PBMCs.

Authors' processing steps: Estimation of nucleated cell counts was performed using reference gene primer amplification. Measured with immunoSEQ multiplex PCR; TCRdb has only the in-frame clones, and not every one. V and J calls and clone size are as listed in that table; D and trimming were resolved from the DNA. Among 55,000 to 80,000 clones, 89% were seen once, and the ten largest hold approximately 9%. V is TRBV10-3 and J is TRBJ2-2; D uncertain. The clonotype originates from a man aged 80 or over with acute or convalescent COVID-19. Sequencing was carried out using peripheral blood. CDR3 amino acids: CAISESRLENTGELFF. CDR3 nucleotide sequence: TGTGCCATCAGTGAGTCGAGACTTGAAAACACCGGGGAGCTGTTTTTT.